This TCR beta chain emerged from a study of blood T cell repertoires in COVID-19. Repertoires were generated with immunoSEQ multiplex PCR, while TCRdb's copy carries only in-frame clones and drops some. The repertoire consists of over 400,000 clones, with 80% to 90% occurring once and the leading ten covering around 8%. Enrolled through a virtual design, the participants were between 18 and 89 years of age and came from some 26 US areas. Sequenced sample: PBMCs or T cells enriched from blood (not recorded which). The source of this sequence is a woman aged 60-75 years who had recovered from COVID-19.

CDR3: CASSLTGGRGEKLFF. CDR3 DNA: TGCGCCAGCAGCCTGACAGGGGGCCGGGGGGAAAAACTGTTTTTT. V and J are TRBV5-1 and TRBJ1-4; TRBD1 matches at 10 bases. Per the germline V gene, CDR1 is SGHRS and CDR2 is YFSETQ. This CDR3 has 15 amino acids. Trimming cost V 4 bases and J 8 bases; bases outside gene matches: 8.